Listed here are 20 T cell receptor beta chains from one sample, sequenced in a study of shared T cell receptors in the human thymus. Measured with immunoSEQ multiplex PCR; TCRdb has only the in-frame clones, and not every one. The sample has hundreds of thousands of clones; 80% to 90% are singletons. These same records also appear under a second study, on human thymus T cells.

Sequenced input: thymocytes. The receptors were sampled from a boy less than two years old with a congenital heart defect.

This sequence joins TRBV6-1 and TRBJ2-2; maybe TRBD1 (5 bases). The ends were cut back, 5 bases at V and 5 bases at J, with 6 bases in the middle. There are 12 residues in the CDR3. The germline gives CDR1 MNHNS, CDR2 SASEGT. The CDR3 region is CASSPGTGELFF. CDR3 sequence (DNA): TGTGCCAGCAGTCCAGGGACCGGGGAGCTGTTTTTT.

V usage is TRBV19 and J usage is TRBJ1-5, with 9 bases aligning to TRBD1. Germline trimming cut 3 bases from V and 4 bases from J; bases unmatched to any gene: 13. Germline values: CDR1 LNHDA, CDR2 SQIVND (reference sequence). This CDR3 region has 18 residues. The CDR3 DNA reads as TGTGCCAGTAGTATTTTTGGGGACAGGGCTCCAGAGAATCAGCCCCAGCATTTT. Its protein product is CASSIFGDRAPENQPQHF. Full variable domain (remainder filled in from reference TRBV19 and TRBJ1-5): DGGITQSPKYLFRKEGQNVTLSCEQNLNHDAMYWYRQDPGQGLRLIYYSQIVNDFQKGDIAEGYSVSREKKESFPLTVTSAQKNPTAFYLCASSIFGDRAPENQPQHFGDGTRLSIL.

V gene TRBV28 combines with J gene TRBJ2-1; D is perhaps TRBD2 (6 bases). Germline loops: CDR1 MDHEN, CDR2 SYDVKM. This CDR3 is built from 17 residues. The V end was cut by 3 bases, the J end by 3 bases, with 18 bases between. DNA for the CDR3: TGTGCCAGCAGTTTCCCCTCAACTAGCCTAAACTACAATGAGCAGTTCTTC. Its translation: CASSFPSTSLNYNEQFF.

This rearrangement joins TRBV7-8 to TRBJ1-2, with a tentative D call TRBD1 (5 bases). The CDR3 is 14 amino acids. V was trimmed by 3 bases and J by 6 bases, leaving 14 bases between them. CDR1 is SGHVS and CDR2 is FQNEAQ in the germline V gene. CDR3 residues: CASSLADRGNGYTF. The CDR3 DNA follows: TGTGCCAGCAGCTTGGCCGATAGGGGTAATGGCTACACCTTC.

This chain links TRBV5-1 with TRBJ2-3; the D is unclear. This CDR3 is 13 amino acids long. The ends were cut back, 2 bases at V and 5 bases at J, with 9 bases in the middle. The V gene's germline CDR1 is SGHRS and CDR2 YFSETQ. This chain's CDR3 is CASSLQSVDTQYF. The CDR3 DNA sequence: TGCGCCAGCAGCTTACAAAGCGTAGATACGCAGTATTTT.

The V call is TRBV7-6, the J call TRBJ2-1; TRBD2 aligns across 12 bases. There are 15 residues in the CDR3. Germline V gene sequence: CDR1 SGHVS, CDR2 FNYEAQ. Unmatched junction bases numbered 4, after V lost 1 base and J lost 9 bases. The CDR3 region has the DNA TGTGCCAGCAGCTTAGGACTAGCGGGAGAAGCTGAGCAGTTCTTC. This codes for CASSLGLAGEAEQFF.

The V and J genes are TRBV28 and TRBJ1-6, with no clear D. V was shortened by 4 bases and J by 9 bases, with 4 bases between the two germline ends. This CDR3 is built from 11 residues. Germline loops: CDR1 MDHEN, CDR2 SYDVKM. The CDR3 nucleotides are TGTGCCAGCAGTTCGGGTTCACCCCTCCACTTT. Translation: CASSSGSPLHF.

V gene TRBV5-1 combines with J gene TRBJ2-7, with D maybe TRBD1 (6 bases). This CDR3 is 15 amino acids long. Germline CDR1 and CDR2: SGHRS and YFSETQ. Trimming removed 0 bases at V and 4 bases at J, with 14 bases between. The CDR3: CASSLGAGEVYEQYF. DNA of the CDR3: TGCGCCAGCAGCTTGGGGGCAGGGGAAGTATACGAGCAGTACTTC.

This chain joins TRBV5-1 and TRBJ2-1; D possibly corresponds to TRBD2 (5 bases). CDR3 length: 16 amino acids. CDR1 is SGHRS and CDR2 is YFSETQ in the germline V gene. V was pared by 0 bases and J by 6 bases, with 16 bases between. The CDR3 is CASSLGLRADPNEQFF. In nucleotides, the CDR3 is TGCGCCAGCAGCTTGGGCCTGAGGGCAGACCCCAATGAGCAGTTCTTC. Using reference TRBV5-1 and TRBJ2-1 for the parts outside the CDR3, the full variable domain is KAGVTQTPRYLIKTRGQQVTLSCSPISGHRSVSWYQQTPGQGLQFLFEYFSETQRNKGNFPGRFSGRQFSNSRSEMNVSTLELGDSALYLCASSLGLRADPNEQFFGPGTRLTVL.

This chain links TRBV15 with TRBJ2-7, with D unclear. V gave up 1 base and J gave up 3 bases, with 16 bases separating them. CDR1 and CDR2 from the germline V gene are LNHNV and YYDKDF (reference sequence). CDR3 length: 16 residues. CDR3 protein: CATSRVSVKQIYEQYF. The CDR3 DNA is TGTGCCACCAGCAGAGTTTCAGTAAAACAGATCTACGAGCAGTACTTC.

V usage is TRBV5-6 and J usage is TRBJ2-7; TRBD1 matches 7 bases. V was clipped by 2 bases and J by 5 bases; unmatched bases: 4. The length of the CDR3 is 13 residues. Germline V CDR1 and CDR2: SGHDT, YYEEEE. CDR3 nucleotides: TGTGCCAGCAGCTTTGACAGGGACAACGAGCAGTACTTC. It codes for CASSFDRDNEQYF.

The chain is built from TRBV30 and TRBJ1-5; 9 nucleotides align to TRBD1. Germline CDR1 GTSNPN, CDR2 SVGIG (reference sequence). J was trimmed by 3 bases and V by 0 bases; bases with no gene match: 12. This CDR3 is built from 18 residues. The chain's CDR3 is CAWSVLGGQGGINQPQHF. In DNA, the CDR3 is TGTGCCTGGAGTGTATTAGGGGGACAGGGAGGAATCAATCAGCCCCAGCATTTT.

This rearrangement joins TRBV7-9 to TRBJ2-7; 7 bases are shared with TRBD1. Trimming cost V 5 bases and J 2 bases; bases outside gene matches: 6. The CDR3 loop spans 14 amino acids. CDR1 is SEHNR, CDR2 FQNEAQ, per germline (reference sequence). CDR3 sequence: CASSPRQGPYEQYF. The CDR3 nucleotides read TGTGCCAGCAGCCCACGACAGGGCCCCTACGAGCAGTACTTC. Full variable domain (outside the CDR3, taken from reference TRBV7-9 and TRBJ2-7): DTGVSQNPRHKITKRGQNVTFRCDPISEHNRLYWYRQTLGQGPEFLTYFQNEAQLEKSRLLSDRFSAERPKGSFSTLEIQRTEQGDSAMYLCASSPRQGPYEQYFGPGTRLTVT.

The rearrangement links TRBV28 to TRBJ1-5, with 10 bases identical to TRBD1. The ends lost 3 bases at V and 1 base at J; junction bases unmatched: 6. Looked up from germline, CDR1 is MDHEN and CDR2 is SYDVKM. CDR3 length: 17 amino acids. This CDR3 reads CASSFPGTGVSNQPQHF. The DNA for the CDR3 is TGTGCCAGCAGTTTCCCCGGGACAGGGGTGAGCAATCAGCCCCAGCATTTT.

Only one count was recorded for this clone. Here the CDR3 DNA reads TGTGCCAGCAGTTACCCCCGGACAGGGGACTCCTACGAGCAGTACTTC. Translated: CASSYPRTGDSYEQYF. The rearrangement uses TRBV6-5 and TRBJ2-7, with 9 bases aligning to TRBD1. The V gene's germline CDR1 is MNHEY and CDR2 SVGAGI. The CDR3 length is 16 residues. The ends lost 2 bases at V and 0 bases at J; junction bases unmatched: 5.

The chain employs TRBV18 and TRBJ2-1, with D tentatively TRBD2 (6 bases). Germline V gene data show CDR1 as KGHSH and CDR2 as LQKENI. The CDR3 covers 13 residues. V was pared by 4 bases and J by 4 bases, with 8 bases between. The CDR3 sequence is CASSLGSYNEQFF. The CDR3, as DNA: TGTGCCAGCTCACTCGGGAGTTACAATGAGCAGTTCTTC.

The gene calls are TRBV29-1 and TRBJ2-2; the match to TRBD1 covers 11 bases. CDR3 length equals 15 residues. Germline CDR1 is SQVTM and CDR2 is ANQGSEA. Trimming at V came to 6 bases and at J to 7 bases, leaving 10 bases not matched to a gene. The CDR3 protein is CSVPSGTGGFGELFF. The CDR3 bases are TGCAGCGTCCCCTCTGGGACAGGGGGATTCGGGGAGCTGTTTTTT.

This clone came up once. This chain connects TRBV11-2 to TRBJ2-1; the D gene is possibly TRBD2 (5 bases). V was shortened by 7 bases and J by 6 bases, with 28 bases between the two germline ends. CDR1 and CDR2 from the germline V gene are SGHAT and FQNNGV. The CDR3 spans 18 residues. In nucleotides, the CDR3 is TGTGCCAGCAAATCCCTTAAAGACGGGGATGGGGTTAGCAATGAGCAGTTCTTC. It yields the protein CASKSLKDGDGVSNEQFF.

The chain employs TRBV2 and TRBJ1-2, with 8 bases aligning to TRBD1. V was clipped by 6 bases and J by 6 bases; unmatched bases: 15. There are 16 residues in the CDR3. Looked up from germline, CDR1 is SNHLY and CDR2 is FYNNEI. Written as DNA, the CDR3 is TGTGCCAGCAGGGATACCCCCACCAGGGGGCCTCATGGCTACACCTTC. Translated, it gives CASRDTPTRGPHGYTF.

The chain joins TRBV27 to TRBJ2-2, with D possibly being TRBD2 (6 bases). The germline CDR1 and CDR2 sequences are MNHEY and SMNVEV (reference sequence). CDR3 length: 16 residues. Deletions cut 2 bases from V and 5 bases from J, with 15 bases between. CDR3 nucleotide sequence: TGTGCCAGCAGTTTAAAGCGGGCGGTTGGGACCGGGGAGCTGTTTTTT. Translating it yields CASSLKRAVGTGELFF.